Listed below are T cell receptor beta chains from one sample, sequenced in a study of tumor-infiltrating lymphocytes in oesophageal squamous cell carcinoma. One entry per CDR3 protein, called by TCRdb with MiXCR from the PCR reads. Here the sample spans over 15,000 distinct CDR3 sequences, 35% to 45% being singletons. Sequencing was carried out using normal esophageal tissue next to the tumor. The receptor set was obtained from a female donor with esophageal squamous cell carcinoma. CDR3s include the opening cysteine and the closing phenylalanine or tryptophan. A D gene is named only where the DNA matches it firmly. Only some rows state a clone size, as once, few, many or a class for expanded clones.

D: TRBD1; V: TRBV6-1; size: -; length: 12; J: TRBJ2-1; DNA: TGTGCCAGCAGTTCCCAGGGGGCCGAGCAGTTCTTC; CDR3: CASSSQGAEQFF
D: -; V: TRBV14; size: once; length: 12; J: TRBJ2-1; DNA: TGTGCCAGCAGCCCGTACTACAATGAGCAGTTCTTC; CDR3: CASSPYYNEQFF
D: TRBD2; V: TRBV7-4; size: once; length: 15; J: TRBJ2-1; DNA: TGTGCCAGCAGCCCAAGCGGGGGTGCCTACAATGAGCAGTTCTTC; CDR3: CASSPSGGAYNEQFF
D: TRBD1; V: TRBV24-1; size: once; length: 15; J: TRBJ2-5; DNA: TGTGCCACCAGTGATTCTGACAGGGTCGTAGAGACCCAGTACTTC; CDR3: CATSDSDRVVETQYF
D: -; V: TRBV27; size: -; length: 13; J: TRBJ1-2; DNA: TGTGCCAGCAGGAGGGGGGGCGGGAAGGGCTACACCTTC; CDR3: CASRRGGGKGYTF
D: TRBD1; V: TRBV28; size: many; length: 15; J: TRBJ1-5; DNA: TGTGCCAGCATCCCCCAGGGGGCCAGCAATCAGCCCCAGCATTTT; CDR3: CASIPQGASNQPQHF
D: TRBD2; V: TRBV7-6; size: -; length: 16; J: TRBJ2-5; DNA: TGTGCCAGCAGCCTCCCCATCGGACTAGGGGTGTGGACCCAGTACTTC; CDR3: CASSLPIGLGVWTQYF
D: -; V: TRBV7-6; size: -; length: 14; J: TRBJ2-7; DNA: TGTGCCAGCAGCTTAGGGGGCCCCCTCGGCGAGCAGTACTTC; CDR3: CASSLGGPLGEQYF
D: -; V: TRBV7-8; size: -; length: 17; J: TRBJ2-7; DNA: TGTGCCAGCAGCTATACCGAGGTCCATAGCGTATCGGACGAGCAGTACTTC; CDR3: CASSYTEVHSVSDEQYF
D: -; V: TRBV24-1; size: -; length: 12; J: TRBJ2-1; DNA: TGTGCCACCTCAGAGGCCTACAATGAGCAGTTCTTC; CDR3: CATSEAYNEQFF
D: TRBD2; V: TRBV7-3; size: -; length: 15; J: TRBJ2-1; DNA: TGTGCCAGCAGCTTATTCCCCGGGGGGACCGATGAGCAGTTCTTC; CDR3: CASSLFPGGTDEQFF
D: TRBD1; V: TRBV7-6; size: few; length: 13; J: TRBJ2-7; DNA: TGTGCCAGCAGCTTAGGGGACAGATACGAGCAGTACTTC; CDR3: CASSLGDRYEQYF
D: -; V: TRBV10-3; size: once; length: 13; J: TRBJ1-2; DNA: TGTGCCATCTGGACAGACCTCAACTATGGCTACACCTTC; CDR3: CAIWTDLNYGYTF
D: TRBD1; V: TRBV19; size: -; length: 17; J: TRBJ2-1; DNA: TGTGCCAGTAGTATAGAAGCAGGGGGCCATACCTACAATGAGCAGTTCTTC; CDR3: CASSIEAGGHTYNEQFF
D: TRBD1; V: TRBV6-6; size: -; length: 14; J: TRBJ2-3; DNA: TGTGCCAGCAGAACTCCGACAGGGGCCGGGGAGCTGTATTTT; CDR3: CASRTPTGAGELYF
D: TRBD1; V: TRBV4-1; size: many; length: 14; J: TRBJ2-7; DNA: TGCGCCAGCAGCCAAGGACAGGGTTCCTACGAGCAGTACTTC; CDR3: CASSQGQGSYEQYF
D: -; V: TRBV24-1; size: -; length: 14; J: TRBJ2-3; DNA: TGTGCCACCAGTGAGGGCCGGGCCCGCGATACGCAGTATTTT; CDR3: CATSEGRARDTQYF
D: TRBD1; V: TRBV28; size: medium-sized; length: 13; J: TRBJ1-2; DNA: TGTGCCAGCAGGATGGGACAGGTCTCTGGCTACACCTTC; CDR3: CASRMGQVSGYTF
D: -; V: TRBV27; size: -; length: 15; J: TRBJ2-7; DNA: TGTGCCAGCAGTTTGGGATCCAGCTCCTACAATGAGCAGTACTTC; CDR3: CASSLGSSSYNEQYF